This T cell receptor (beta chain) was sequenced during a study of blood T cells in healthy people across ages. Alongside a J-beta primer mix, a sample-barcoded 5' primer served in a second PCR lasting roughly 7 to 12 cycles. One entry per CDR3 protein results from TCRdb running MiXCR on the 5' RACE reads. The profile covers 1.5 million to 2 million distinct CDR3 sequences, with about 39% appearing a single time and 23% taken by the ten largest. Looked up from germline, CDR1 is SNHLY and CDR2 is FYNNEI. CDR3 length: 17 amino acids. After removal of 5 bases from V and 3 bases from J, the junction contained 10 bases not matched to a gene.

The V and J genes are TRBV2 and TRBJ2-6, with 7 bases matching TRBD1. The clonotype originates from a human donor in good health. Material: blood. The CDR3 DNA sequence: TGTGCCAGCAGTATAGACAGGGCCTGGGGTGGGGCCAACGTCCTGACTTTC. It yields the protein CASSIDRAWGGANVLTF.